This T cell receptor (beta chain) was found in a study of blood T cell repertoires in COVID-19. Background on the study: Samples came from the United States, Italy and Spain, spanning acute and convalescent COVID-19. Sources were T cells, B-cell-depleted T cells, or PBMCs; the material itself was cDNA or gDNA.

CDR3 length: 18 residues. Germline lookup yields CDR1 SGHRS and CDR2 YFSETQ. Trimming removed 4 bases from V and 0 bases from J; junction bases left unmatched: 8. How the authors handled the data: Estimation of nucleated cell counts was performed using reference gene primer amplification. Generated by immunoSEQ multiplex PCR, the TCRdb table keeps only in-frame clones and is missing some. That table gives V, J and clone size, and the DNA gave D and trimming. The sample holds roughly 190,000 clones, about 83% seen once. This sequence was found in a man aged 50 or older with active or convalescent COVID-19. The sample consisted of peripheral blood. The V and J genes are TRBV5-1 and TRBJ1-4, with TRBD1 identical over 11 bases. Here the CDR3 DNA reads TGCGCCAGCAGCCCAGGACAGGGGGCAATTGCAACTAATGAAAAACTGTTTTTT. As protein: CASSPGQGAIATNEKLFF.